One and the same sample provided the 5 T cell receptor beta chains below, sequenced in a study of control samples from healthy donors and cancer patients. Repertoires were generated with immunoSEQ multiplex PCR, while TCRdb's copy carries only in-frame clones and drops some. The sample includes fewer than 200,000 clones, 90% to 95% of them seen just once. The sample taken for sequencing was blood. Receptor source: a man between 25 and 39 years old in good health.

The chain recombines TRBV11-2 with TRBJ2-3, with TRBD2 identical over 12 bases. The CDR3 is 16 amino acids. The V gene end was trimmed by 1 base and the J gene end by 3 bases; junction bases not matched to a gene: 2. Germline-derived CDR1 and CDR2 are SGHAT and FQNNGV. The CDR3 DNA follows: TGTGCCAGCAGCTTAGTACTAGCGGGGGGAACAGATACGCAGTATTTT. Encoded protein: CASSLVLAGGTDTQYF.

A note on this clone: Other DNA sequences in this specimen translate into the identical CDR3. V and J are TRBV6-5 and TRBJ1-6; no reliable D call. The CDR3 spans 15 residues. The V gene's germline CDR1 is MNHEY and CDR2 SVGAGI. V was pared by 5 bases and J by 9 bases, with 17 bases between. This CDR3 is CASSRQQRMGSPLHF. CDR3 DNA sequence: TGTGCCAGCAGTCGCCAGCAGAGAATGGGTTCACCCCTCCACTTT.

This clone was counted once. CDR3 protein: CARQSRLSSYEQYF. The CDR3 DNA sequence: TGTGCCAGACAATCGCGACTTAGCTCCTACGAGCAGTACTTC. The J gene is TRBJ2-7, the V gene TRBV2; D is ambiguous. Trimming pared 9 bases from V and 0 bases from J, leaving 15 bases between. The germline CDR1 and CDR2 sequences are SNHLY and FYNNEI. The CDR3 has 14 amino acids.

Turning to this clone: At the DNA level, this CDR3 is encoded by other sequences in the same sample as well. The gene calls are TRBV5-6 and TRBJ1-2; TRBD1 matches at 7 bases. This CDR3 has 14 amino acids. With 0 bases clipped from V and 5 bases from J, the junction kept 4 bases outside the gene matches. Per germline, CDR1 SGHDT and CDR2 YYEEEE. DNA of the CDR3: TGTGCCAGCAGCTTGGAACAGGGGAGATATGGCTACACCTTC. Its protein is CASSLEQGRYGYTF.

The chain joins TRBV19 to TRBJ1-1; maybe TRBD1 (5 bases). This CDR3 is 15 amino acids long. Looked up from germline, CDR1 is LNHDA and CDR2 is SQIVND (reference sequence). The V end was cut by 5 bases, the J end by 1 base, with 14 bases between. The CDR3 bases are TGTGCCAGTAGTCCCGGGGGATTCAGGAACACTGAAGCTTTCTTT. It specifies CASSPGGFRNTEAFF.